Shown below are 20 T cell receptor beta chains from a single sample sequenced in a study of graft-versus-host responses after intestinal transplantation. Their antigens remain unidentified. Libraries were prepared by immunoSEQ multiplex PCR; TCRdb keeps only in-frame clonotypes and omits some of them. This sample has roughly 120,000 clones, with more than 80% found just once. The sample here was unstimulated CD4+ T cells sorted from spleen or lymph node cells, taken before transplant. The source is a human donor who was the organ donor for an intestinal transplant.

The CDR3 loop is CASSPTSGANVLTF. CDR3 bases: TGTGCCAGCTCACCCACTTCTGGGGCCAACGTCCTGACTTTC. The V and J genes are TRBV18 and TRBJ2-6, with D unresolved. Trimming took 3 bases from V and 1 from J, leaving 4 bases between them. Germline V CDR1 and CDR2: KGHSH, LQKENI. The length of the CDR3 is 14 residues.

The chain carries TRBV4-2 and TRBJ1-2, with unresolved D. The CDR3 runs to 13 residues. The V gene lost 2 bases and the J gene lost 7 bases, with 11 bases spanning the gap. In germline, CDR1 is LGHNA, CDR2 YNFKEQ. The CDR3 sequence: CASSQSRESGYTF. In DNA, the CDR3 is TGTGCCAGCAGCCAATCTAGGGAGAGTGGCTACACCTTC.

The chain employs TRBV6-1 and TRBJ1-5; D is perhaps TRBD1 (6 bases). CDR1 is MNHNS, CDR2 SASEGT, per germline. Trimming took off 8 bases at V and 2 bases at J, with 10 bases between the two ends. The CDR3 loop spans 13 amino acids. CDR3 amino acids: CASGRQGNQPQHF. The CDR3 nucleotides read TGTGCCAGCGGGAGACAGGGCAATCAGCCCCAGCATTTT.

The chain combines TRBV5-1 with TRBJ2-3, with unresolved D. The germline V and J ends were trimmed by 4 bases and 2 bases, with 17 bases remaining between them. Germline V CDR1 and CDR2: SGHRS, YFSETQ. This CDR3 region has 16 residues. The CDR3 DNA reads TGCGCCAGCAGCCCCCCTTTCGAGTCACCCACAGATACGCAGTATTTT. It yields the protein CASSPPFESPTDTQYF. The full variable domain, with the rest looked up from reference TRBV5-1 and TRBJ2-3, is KAGVTQTPRYLIKTRGQQVTLSCSPISGHRSVSWYQQTPGQGLQFLFEYFSETQRNKGNFPGRFSGRQFSNSRSEMNVSTLELGDSALYLCASSPPFESPTDTQYFGPGTRLTVL.

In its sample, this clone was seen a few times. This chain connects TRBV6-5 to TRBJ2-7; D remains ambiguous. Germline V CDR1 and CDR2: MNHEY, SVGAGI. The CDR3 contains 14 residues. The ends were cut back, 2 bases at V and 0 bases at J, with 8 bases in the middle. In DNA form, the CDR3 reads TGTGCCAGCAGTTACAAGAGCAGCTCCTACGAGCAGTACTTC. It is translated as CASSYKSSSYEQYF.

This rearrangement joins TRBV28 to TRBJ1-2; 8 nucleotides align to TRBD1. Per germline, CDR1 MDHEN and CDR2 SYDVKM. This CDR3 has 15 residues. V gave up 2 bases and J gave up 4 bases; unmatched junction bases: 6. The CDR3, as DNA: TGTGCCAGCAGTTTACTACAGGGGGGCAGCTATGGCTACACCTTC. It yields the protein CASSLLQGGSYGYTF.

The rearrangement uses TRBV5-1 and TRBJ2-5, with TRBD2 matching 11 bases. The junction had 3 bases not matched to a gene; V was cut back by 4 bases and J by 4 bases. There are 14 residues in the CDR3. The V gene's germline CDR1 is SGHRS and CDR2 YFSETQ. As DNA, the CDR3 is TGCGCCAGCAGCCGTCTAGCGGGAGGAGAGACCCAGTACTTC. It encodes CASSRLAGGETQYF.

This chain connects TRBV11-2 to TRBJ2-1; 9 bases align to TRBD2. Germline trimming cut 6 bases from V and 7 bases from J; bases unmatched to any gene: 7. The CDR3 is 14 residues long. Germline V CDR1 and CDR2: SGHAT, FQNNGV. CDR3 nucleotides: TGTGCCAGCAGGCTAGGACTAGCGTATAATGAGCAGTTCTTC. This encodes CASRLGLAYNEQFF.

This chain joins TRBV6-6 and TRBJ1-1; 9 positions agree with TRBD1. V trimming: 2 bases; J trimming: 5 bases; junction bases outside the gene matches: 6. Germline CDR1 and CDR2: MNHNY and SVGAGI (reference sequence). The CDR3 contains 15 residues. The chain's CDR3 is CASSYEGQGVTEAFF. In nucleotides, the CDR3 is TGTGCCAGCAGTTACGAGGGACAGGGAGTTACTGAAGCTTTCTTT.

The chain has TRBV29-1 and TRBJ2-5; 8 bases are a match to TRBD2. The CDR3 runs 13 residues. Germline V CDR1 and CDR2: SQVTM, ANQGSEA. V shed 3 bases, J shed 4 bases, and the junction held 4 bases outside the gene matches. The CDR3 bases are TGCAGCGTTGAGCAACTAGCGGTAGAGACCCAGTACTTC. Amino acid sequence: CSVEQLAVETQYF.

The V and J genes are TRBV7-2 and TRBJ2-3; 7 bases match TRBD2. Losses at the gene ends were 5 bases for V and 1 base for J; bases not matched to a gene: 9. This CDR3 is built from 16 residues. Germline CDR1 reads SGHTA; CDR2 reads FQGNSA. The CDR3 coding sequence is TGTGCCAGCAGCAAACTAGCGACTGGAGGCACAGATACGCAGTATTTT. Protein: CASSKLATGGTDTQYF.

As DNA, the CDR3 is TGTGCCAGCAGTGGAGAAGGCGGGAGGGCTTATTTT. This encodes CASSGEGGRAYF. The chain employs TRBV25-1 and TRBJ2-3, with 9 bases fitting TRBD2. With V trimmed by 4 bases and J by 15 bases, 8 bases remained unmatched. Germline values: CDR1 MGHDK, CDR2 SYGVNS. The CDR3 is made up of 12 amino acids.

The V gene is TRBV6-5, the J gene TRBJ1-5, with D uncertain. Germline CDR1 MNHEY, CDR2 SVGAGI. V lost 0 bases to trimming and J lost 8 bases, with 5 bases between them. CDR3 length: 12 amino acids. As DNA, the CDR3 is TGTGCCAGCAGTTACTCCACGAAGCCCCAGCATTTT. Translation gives CASSYSTKPQHF.

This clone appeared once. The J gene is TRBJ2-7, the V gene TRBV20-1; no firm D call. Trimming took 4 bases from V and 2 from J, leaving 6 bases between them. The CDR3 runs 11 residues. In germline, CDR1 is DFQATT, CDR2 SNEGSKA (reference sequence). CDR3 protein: CSAMDPYEQYF. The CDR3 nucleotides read TGCAGTGCTATGGACCCCTACGAGCAGTACTTC.

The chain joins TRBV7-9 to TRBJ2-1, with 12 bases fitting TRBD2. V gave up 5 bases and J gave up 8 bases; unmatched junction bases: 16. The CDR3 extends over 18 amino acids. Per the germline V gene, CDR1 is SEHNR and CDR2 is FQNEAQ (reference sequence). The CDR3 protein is CASSPRAGASGRAYEQFF. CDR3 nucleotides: TGTGCCAGCAGCCCTCGGGCAGGCGCTAGCGGGAGGGCTTATGAGCAGTTCTTC. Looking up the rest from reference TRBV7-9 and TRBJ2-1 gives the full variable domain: DTGVSQNPRHKITKRGQNVTFRCDPISEHNRLYWYRQTLGQGPEFLTYFQNEAQLEKSRLLSDRFSAERPKGSFSTLEIQRTEQGDSAMYLCASSPRAGASGRAYEQFFGPGTRLTVL.

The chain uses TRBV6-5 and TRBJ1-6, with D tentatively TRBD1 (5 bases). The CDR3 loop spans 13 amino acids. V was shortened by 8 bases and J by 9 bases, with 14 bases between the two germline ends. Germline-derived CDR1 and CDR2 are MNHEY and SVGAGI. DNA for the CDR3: TGTGCCAGCGCGAGGGGCGCGAGTTCACCCCTCCACTTT. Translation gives CASARGASSPLHF.

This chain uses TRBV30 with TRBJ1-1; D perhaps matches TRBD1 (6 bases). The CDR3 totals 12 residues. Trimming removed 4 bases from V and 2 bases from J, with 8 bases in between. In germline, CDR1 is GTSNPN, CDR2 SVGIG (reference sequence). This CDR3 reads CAWTRGNTEAFF. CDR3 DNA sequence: TGTGCCTGGACCAGGGGAAACACTGAAGCTTTCTTT.

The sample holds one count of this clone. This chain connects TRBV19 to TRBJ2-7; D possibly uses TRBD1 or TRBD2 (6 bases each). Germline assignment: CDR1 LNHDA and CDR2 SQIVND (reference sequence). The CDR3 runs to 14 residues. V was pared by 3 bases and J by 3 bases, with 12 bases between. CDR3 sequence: CASSIKGGHYEQYF. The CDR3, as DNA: TGTGCCAGTAGTATCAAGGGGGGACACTACGAGCAGTACTTC. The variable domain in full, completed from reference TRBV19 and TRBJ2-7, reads DGGITQSPKYLFRKEGQNVTLSCEQNLNHDAMYWYRQDPGQGLRLIYYSQIVNDFQKGDIAEGYSVSREKKESFPLTVTSAQKNPTAFYLCASSIKGGHYEQYFGPGTRLTVT.

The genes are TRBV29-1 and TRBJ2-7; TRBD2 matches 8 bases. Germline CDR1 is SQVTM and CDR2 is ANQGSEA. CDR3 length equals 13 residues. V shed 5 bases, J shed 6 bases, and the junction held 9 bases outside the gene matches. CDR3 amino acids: CSVSRGGGSEQYF. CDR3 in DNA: TGCAGCGTTTCCCGGGGGGGAGGTTCCGAGCAGTACTTC.

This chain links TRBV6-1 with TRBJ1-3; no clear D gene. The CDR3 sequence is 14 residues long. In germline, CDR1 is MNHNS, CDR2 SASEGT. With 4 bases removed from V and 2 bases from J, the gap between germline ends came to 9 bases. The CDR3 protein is CASSAMVAGNTIYF. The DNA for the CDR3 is TGTGCCAGCAGTGCGATGGTCGCTGGAAACACCATATATTTT.